This TCR beta chain is drawn from a study of cytomegalovirus exposure and HLA in healthy donors. Overall study results and limits: Indistinguishable V segments such as TRBV6-2 and TRBV6-3 were excluded. HLA alleles were associated with some 17,000 TCR beta sequences in a later analysis at 0.05 false discovery rate.

Use of 60 Vbeta and 13 Jbeta primers characterized the PCR. The data were produced by immunoSEQ multiplex PCR, yet TCRdb's version contains in-frame clones alone and is incomplete. The table includes 75,000 to 100,000 clones, roughly 76% detected once. The CDR3 has 15 residues. The V gene end was trimmed by 6 bases and the J gene end by 5 bases; junction bases not matched to a gene: 11. Germline assignment: CDR1 MDHEN and CDR2 SYDVKM. Regarding this clone: Antigen specificity is unknown.

Sequenced input: PBMCs. The origin of this receptor is a woman aged 55-70 years in good health and CMV-seropositive. The chain combines TRBV28 with TRBJ1-2, with TRBD1 identical over 8 bases. CDR3 DNA: TGTGCCAGCAGGCAAACAGGGGGGCCGCTTTATGGCTACACCTTC. Translation: CASRQTGGPLYGYTF.